One sample yielded the 26 T cell receptor beta chains listed below, sequenced in a study of a mutant IDH1 vaccine in newly diagnosed glioma. Their specific antigens are unknown. Sample time point: week 23, last vaccination. It was 300 ug of mutant IDH1 20-mer peptide that made up each vaccine dose, given with topical imiquimod. TCRdb keeps only in-frame clones here, not all; method: immunoSEQ multiplex PCR. The sample holds about 41,000 clones, under 80% seen once. The sequences come from PBMCs, collected from a glioma patient whose treatment included an IDH1 peptide vaccine. The receptors were gathered from a woman aged 40-49 years with glioma. Some clones in this sample may be carry-over from other donors' samples.

This chain joins TRBV7-2 and TRBJ2-7; D is perhaps TRBD2 (6 bases). Trimming shortened V by 5 bases and J by 0 bases, and 11 bases separated the two germline ends. Germline assignment: CDR1 SGHTA and CDR2 FQGNSA. This CDR3 region has 14 residues. The CDR3: CASSPSGSSYEQYF. In DNA form, the CDR3 reads TGTGCCAGCAGCCCAAGCGGGTCCTCCTACGAGCAGTACTTC.

The chain has TRBV6-6 and TRBJ2-3, with 8 bases aligning to TRBD2. Germline assignment: CDR1 MNHNY and CDR2 SVGAGI (reference sequence). Unmatched junction bases numbered 12, after V lost 4 bases and J lost 6 bases. The CDR3 runs 16 residues. The CDR3 nucleotides are TGTGCCAGCAGTTCCTCGGGGGGGGGATCCGGGGATACGCAGTATTTT. Translated: CASSSSGGGSGDTQYF.

The V gene is TRBV18, the J gene TRBJ2-7; maybe TRBD1 (6 bases). The V end was cut by 2 bases, the J end by 7 bases, with 21 bases between. The CDR3 consists of 16 residues. Germline V CDR1 and CDR2: KGHSH, LQKENI. Written as DNA, the CDR3 is TGTGCCAGCTCACCATTTTTCCGGGACATCCTCAAGGAGCAGTACTTC. As protein: CASSPFFRDILKEQYF.

The V call is TRBV5-1, the J call TRBJ2-1; TRBD1 might be the D (7 bases). Germline lookup yields CDR1 SGHRS and CDR2 YFSETQ. The CDR3 sequence is 15 residues long. V was clipped by 6 bases and J by 7 bases, with 20 bases between them. Here the CDR3 reads CASKDGGQWGNEQFF. CDR3 nucleotide sequence: TGCGCCAGCAAGGACGGGGGACAGTGGGGTAATGAGCAGTTCTTC.

The V gene is TRBV7-2, the J gene TRBJ2-7; 12 nucleotides align to TRBD1. Germline V gives CDR1 SGHTA, CDR2 FQGNSA. This CDR3 has 15 amino acids. Germline trimming cut 3 bases from V and 6 bases from J; bases unmatched to any gene: 6. The CDR3 sequence: CASSLTPGQGAEQYF. CDR3 DNA: TGTGCCAGCAGCTTGACTCCGGGACAGGGGGCCGAGCAGTACTTC.

This chain uses TRBV7-6 with TRBJ1-3; D ambiguous. In germline, CDR1 is SGHVS, CDR2 FNYEAQ. The CDR3 consists of 13 residues. The V end was cut by 6 bases, the J end by 7 bases, with 13 bases between. CDR3 region: CASREAEGNTIYF. The CDR3 nucleotides are TGTGCCAGCAGAGAAGCTGAAGGGAACACCATATATTTT.

The chain uses TRBV7-2 and TRBJ2-2, with D unclear. The CDR3 length is 18 residues. Per the germline V gene, CDR1 is SGHTA and CDR2 is FQGNSA. V was trimmed by 5 bases and J by 6 bases, leaving 25 bases between them. CDR3 DNA sequence: TGTGCCAGCAGCGCCCAGCGAGGATGGCCCAACCGGGCCGGGGAGCTGTTTTTT. As protein: CASSAQRGWPNRAGELFF.

The chain recombines TRBV6-5 with TRBJ2-2, with D unclear. The CDR3 loop spans 14 amino acids. Trimming cost V 0 bases and J 4 bases, with 6 bases left between them. Germline CDR1 is MNHEY and CDR2 is SVGAGI. The CDR3 reads CASSYSRRTGELFF. The DNA for the CDR3 is TGTGCCAGCAGTTACTCGCGGCGCACCGGGGAGCTGTTTTTT.

The CDR3 protein is CASAVGPYEQYF. The CDR3 DNA follows: TGTGCCAGCGCCGTCGGACCGTACGAGCAGTACTTC. The chain combines TRBV28 with TRBJ2-7, with no clear D. Germline V gene data show CDR1 as MDHEN and CDR2 as SYDVKM. The CDR3 has 12 amino acids. V lost 8 bases, J lost 4 bases, and 12 bases lay in between.

This clone was detected only once. The rearrangement links TRBV30 to TRBJ2-3; D remains unclear. V lost 1 base and J 2 bases, leaving 4 bases between the germline ends. The germline CDR1 and CDR2 sequences are GTSNPN and SVGIG (reference sequence). The CDR3 has 12 amino acids. The CDR3 coding sequence is TGTGCCTGGAGTGGCAACACAGATACGCAGTATTTT. This translates into CAWSGNTDTQYF.

Only one count was recorded for this clone. The rearrangement links TRBV9 to TRBJ2-5; possible D gene TRBD1, 5 bases. V was pared by 4 bases and J by 5 bases, with 15 bases between. The CDR3 has 14 amino acids. Looked up from germline, CDR1 is SGDLS and CDR2 is YYNGEE. CDR3 sequence (DNA): TGTGCCAGCAGCTCCCCTAGGGGTCGGGAGACCCAGTACTTC. Amino acid sequence: CASSSPRGRETQYF.

This chain connects TRBV6-5 to TRBJ2-2; D is possibly TRBD1 (6 bases). CDR1 is MNHEY, CDR2 SVGAGI, per germline. CDR3 length equals 15 residues. Trimming pared 2 bases from V and 3 bases from J, leaving 10 bases between. This chain's CDR3 is CASSYGDRHTGELFF. The CDR3 nucleotides read TGTGCCAGCAGTTACGGAGACAGGCACACCGGGGAGCTGTTTTTT.

The CDR3 region has the DNA TGTGCCAGCAGTAATTCCGGGACAGGGTACGGCACCATATATTTT. Translating gives CASSNSGTGYGTIYF. The V and J genes are TRBV27 and TRBJ1-3, with 9 bases lining up with TRBD1. The CDR3 has 15 residues. V gave up 5 bases and J gave up 9 bases; unmatched junction bases: 11. Germline V CDR1 and CDR2: MNHEY, SMNVEV (reference sequence).

This clone was picked up a small number of times. The CDR3 spells CASSEGHGFGGYTF. CDR3 bases: TGTGCCAGCAGTGAAGGGCACGGCTTTGGGGGCTACACCTTC. This rearrangement joins TRBV6-1 to TRBJ1-2; no reliable D call. Between the trimmed V and J ends, which lost 1 base and 8 bases, there was a span of 14 bases. Germline V gives CDR1 MNHNS, CDR2 SASEGT. The CDR3 extends over 14 amino acids.

The rearrangement uses TRBV6-6 and TRBJ1-4, with 9 nucleotides matching TRBD1. The germline V gene has CDR1 MNHNY and CDR2 SVGAGI (reference sequence). Trimming removed 6 bases from V and 6 bases from J; junction bases left unmatched: 5. The CDR3 loop spans 14 amino acids. CDR3 coding DNA: TGTGCCAGCAGGACCGGGACAGGGTATGAAAAACTGTTTTTT. It codes for CASRTGTGYEKLFF.

A single count supports this clone. This chain joins TRBV5-4 and TRBJ2-7, with 8 nucleotides matching TRBD1. Germline V gives CDR1 SGHNT, CDR2 YYREEE (reference sequence). CDR3 length equals 14 residues. The J segment lost 3 bases and the V segment lost 4 bases, leaving 6 bases of the junction unmatched. DNA of the CDR3: TGTGCCAGCAGCCCGGGACAGGAACTCTACGAGCAGTACTTC. Translating it yields CASSPGQELYEQYF.

The chain couples TRBV9 to TRBJ1-3; D is undetermined. Trimming removed 0 bases at V and 4 bases at J, with 11 bases between. The CDR3 consists of 15 residues. Germline loops: CDR1 SGDLS, CDR2 YYNGEE. CDR3 in DNA: TGTGCCAGCAGCGTAGACGCTTTGTCGGGAAACACCATATATTTT. Its protein product is CASSVDALSGNTIYF.

The chain couples TRBV4-1 to TRBJ2-7; 12 bases agree with TRBD2. Germline assignment: CDR1 MGHRA and CDR2 YSYEKL. J gave up 4 bases and V 4 bases, and 2 bases lay outside the gene matches. CDR3 length: 14 amino acids. The DNA of the CDR3 is TGCGCCAGCAGCCCCGGACTAGCGGGGTACGAGCAGTACTTC. It is translated as CASSPGLAGYEQYF.

V usage is TRBV1 and J usage is TRBJ2-7; the DNA was not compared with TRBD1, the D call given in the table. TRBV1 counts as a pseudogene. The CDR3 is 17 amino acids. CDR3 DNA: TGCACCAGCAGCACTGGACAGGGGATTTCCTCCTCCTACGAGCAGTACTTC. It specifies CTSSTGQGISSSYEQYF.

This rearrangement joins TRBV18 to TRBJ2-6; D perhaps matches TRBD1 (6 bases). Germline V gene lookup returns CDR1 KGHSH and CDR2 LQKENI. V was trimmed by 6 bases and J by 0 bases, leaving 21 bases between them. CDR3 length: 19 residues. CDR3 loop: CASSQPTGSRSSGANVLTF. CDR3 DNA sequence: TGTGCCAGCTCCCAGCCGACAGGCTCCCGCAGCTCTGGGGCCAACGTCCTGACTTTC.

The gene calls are TRBV27 and TRBJ2-7, with D perhaps assigned TRBD1 or TRBD2 (5 bases each). Germline V gene lookup returns CDR1 MNHEY and CDR2 SMNVEV (reference sequence). The CDR3 loop spans 11 amino acids. Trimming shortened V by 5 bases and J by 6 bases, and 8 bases separated the two germline ends. The CDR3 loop is CASSPGREQYF. CDR3 nucleotide sequence: TGTGCCAGCAGTCCGGGGCGCGAGCAGTACTTC.

The V and J genes are TRBV7-2 and TRBJ2-1, with 9 bases matching TRBD1. From germline, CDR1 is SGHTA and CDR2 FQGNSA. The CDR3 totals 15 residues. V lost 2 bases to trimming and J lost 3 bases; unmatched junction nucleotides: 2. DNA of the CDR3: TGTGCCAGCAGCTTAAAGGGACAGGGCTACAATGAGCAGTTCTTC. This sequence encodes CASSLKGQGYNEQFF.

The CDR3 DNA sequence: TGTGCCAGCAGCGCTCGACAGGCTAGCGGGGAGCAGTACTTC. Translating gives CASSARQASGEQYF. The chain joins TRBV9 to TRBJ2-7, with TRBD2 matching over 8 bases. V lost 3 bases and J lost 7; bases outside the gene matches: 9. Germline V gene sequence: CDR1 SGDLS, CDR2 YYNGEE. This CDR3 has 14 amino acids.

V is TRBV27 and J is TRBJ1-1, with a weak D call TRBD1 (5 bases). V gave up 7 bases and J gave up 3 bases, with 21 bases separating them. Germline V gives CDR1 MNHEY, CDR2 SMNVEV (reference sequence). The CDR3 sequence is 16 residues long. CDR3 coding DNA: TGTGCCAGCAACTTGGGACCCAACCCCATTTACACTGAAGCTTTCTTT. As protein: CASNLGPNPIYTEAFF.

This clone was counted a few times. The J gene is TRBJ1-1, the V gene TRBV6-5; TRBD1 agrees at 7 bases. V lost 5 bases and J lost 0; bases outside the gene matches: 3. The CDR3 has 14 residues. Germline assignment: CDR1 MNHEY and CDR2 SVGAGI. The CDR3, as DNA: TGTGCCAGCAGTAGGACAGGAATGAACACTGAAGCTTTCTTT. Translating it yields CASSRTGMNTEAFF.

This chain joins TRBV7-2 and TRBJ2-7; no definite D call. Germline V gives CDR1 SGHTA, CDR2 FQGNSA. V gave up 3 bases and J gave up 1 base, with 7 bases separating them. CDR3 length equals 13 residues. CDR3 sequence (DNA): TGTGCCAGCAGCTTTCTAGGGTCCTACGAGCAGTACTTC. It specifies CASSFLGSYEQYF.